This entry lists 19 T cell receptor beta chains sequenced from one sample in a study of T cell repertoires in cytomegalovirus infection (dated by TCRdb to the late 2010s). Sequencing relied on an Illumina HiSeq 1500. Using fastp at Q25 and MiXCR, TCRdb reprocessed the public reads and kept productive beta chains. Identical CDR3 protein sequences are pooled into one entry, listed with their most common genes and DNA. For this sample the table gives under 850,000 distinct CDR3 sequences, of which 35% were detected only once. The ten largest clones add up to roughly 2.8% of the sample. Sequenced sample: PBMCs. These receptors all stem from a human donor in good health (CMV status not recorded). Some clones in this sample may be carry-over from other donors' samples.

The rearrangement uses TRBV28 and TRBJ1-1; D is undetermined. V was pared by 3 bases and J by 6 bases, with 5 bases between. CDR1 MDHEN and CDR2 SYDVKM come from the germline V gene. This CDR3 is 11 amino acids long. The CDR3 DNA follows: TGTGCCAGCAGTTTCTTCTCTGAAGCTTTCTTT. Protein product: CASSFFSEAFF.

V and J are TRBV4-2 and TRBJ2-7; possibly TRBD1 for D (7 bases). Per the germline V gene, CDR1 is LGHNA and CDR2 is YNFKEQ. The CDR3 is made up of 14 amino acids. V was shortened by 0 bases and J by 7 bases, with 13 bases between the two germline ends. CDR3 sequence: CASSQDLRGREQYF. In DNA, the CDR3 is TGTGCCAGCAGCCAAGATCTCAGGGGGAGGGAGCAGTACTTC.

A few counts support this clonotype. The CDR3: CARKGFGVDLGSNQPQHF. CDR3 bases: TGTGCCAGAAAGGGGTTCGGGGTGGATTTGGGGAGCAATCAGCCCCAGCATTTT. The chain joins TRBV6-2 or TRBV6-3 to TRBJ1-5; D is possibly TRBD1 (5 bases). The germline V gene has CDR1 MNHEY and CDR2 SVGEGT. The V and J ends lost 9 bases and 1 base respectively, with 25 bases between them. The CDR3 runs to 18 residues.

This clonotype has just one count. J is TRBJ2-1 and V is TRBV12-3 or TRBV12-4; D is undetermined. There are 15 residues in the CDR3. Trimming removed 1 base from V and 2 bases from J, with 9 bases in between. The CDR3 spells CASSLEPAPYNEQFF. DNA for the CDR3: TGTGCCAGCAGTTTAGAGCCAGCGCCCTACAATGAGCAGTTCTTC.

The V gene is TRBV10-3, the J gene TRBJ1-3, with TRBD1 as a possible D gene (5 bases). Trimming removed 6 bases at V and 0 bases at J, with 12 bases between. The germline V gene has CDR1 ENHRY and CDR2 SYGVKD. The CDR3 has 15 amino acids. The CDR3 DNA reads TGTGCCATCAGGGTAGACAGTTTCTCTGGAAACACCATATATTTT. Amino acids: CAIRVDSFSGNTIYF.

This clonotype was observed a handful of times. The J gene is TRBJ2-1, the V gene TRBV7-6; D possibly corresponds to TRBD2 (5 bases). V lost 4 bases and J 6 bases, leaving 13 bases between the germline ends. CDR3 length equals 14 residues. Germline V gives CDR1 SGHVS, CDR2 FNYEAQ. The CDR3 protein is CASSSTSIVNEQFF. CDR3 sequence (DNA): TGTGCCAGCAGCTCCACTAGTATCGTCAATGAGCAGTTCTTC.

A remark on this clonotype: This sequence may be a read error, since a much larger clone differs from it by one base. As the CDR3 is not closed by the conserved phenylalanine or tryptophan, this likely results from a read error. This chain uses TRBV7-2 with TRBJ1-4; 11 bases fit TRBD1. Germline V gives CDR1 SGHTA, CDR2 FQGNSA. This CDR3 has 15 amino acids. With 4 bases clipped from V and 8 bases from J, the junction kept 6 bases outside the gene matches. DNA of the CDR3: TGTGCCAGCAGCTCAGGACAGGGGGCGCGCGAAAAACTGTTTTTG. This encodes CASSSGQGAREKLFL.

The table lists this clonotype with many counts. This chain connects TRBV7-2 to TRBJ2-5; 7 positions agree with TRBD2. Germline V gene sequence: CDR1 SGHTA, CDR2 FQGNSA. The trim removed 6 bases at V and 5 bases at J, leaving 12 bases unmatched. This CDR3 is 15 amino acids long. For the CDR3, the DNA is TGTGCCAGCAGGCAGGACTCGGCGGGAGATGAGACCCAGTACTTC. It specifies CASRQDSAGDETQYF.

This clonotype was counted ten times or more. The chain employs TRBV7-8 and TRBJ1-2, with D tentatively TRBD1 (5 bases). Per the germline V gene, CDR1 is SGHVS and CDR2 is FQNEAQ. V was trimmed by 5 bases and J by 6 bases, leaving 13 bases between them. The CDR3 runs to 13 residues. The CDR3 bases are TGTGCCAGCAGCCACTCAGGGAGGGATGGCTACACCTTC. Translated: CASSHSGRDGYTF.

In the case of this clonotype: A much larger clone is a single base away; this may be a read error. A read error is likely, as this CDR3 ends without the conserved phenylalanine or tryptophan. The genes are TRBV6-1 and TRBJ2-3, with D maybe TRBD2 (6 bases). The CDR3 runs to 16 residues. Trimming removed 2 bases from V and 2 bases from J, with 14 bases in between. Germline V lookup: CDR1 MNHNS, CDR2 SASEGT. The CDR3 coding sequence is TGTGCCAGCAGTGAACCCGTGGCGGGAAACACAGATACGCAGTATTTG. Amino acids: CASSEPVAGNTDTQYL.

With respect to this clonotype: A read error may produce the germline difference seen at one junction end. The chain links TRBV19 to TRBJ1-2; D perhaps matches TRBD1 (6 bases). The CDR3 loop spans 15 amino acids. Germline-derived CDR1 and CDR2 are LNHDA and SQIVND (reference sequence). The CDR3 here is CASSMSDSILYVYTF. The CDR3 coding sequence is TGTGCCAGTAGTATGTCGGACAGCATCCTCTATGTCTACACCTTC.

This chain connects TRBV7-8 to TRBJ2-7; 7 nucleotides match TRBD2. Germline-derived CDR1 and CDR2 are SGHVS and FQNEAQ. With 10 bases clipped from V and 0 bases from J, the junction kept 9 bases outside the gene matches. This CDR3 has 14 residues. Here the CDR3 reads CATLRGGGSYEQYF. For the CDR3, the DNA is TGTGCCACCCTGAGAGGCGGGGGCTCCTACGAGCAGTACTTC.

This chain joins TRBV20-1 and TRBJ2-1; the D gene is possibly TRBD1 (6 bases). Deletions cut 5 bases from V and 10 bases from J, with 15 bases between. CDR1 is DFQATT, CDR2 SNEGSKA, per germline (reference sequence). This CDR3 has 12 residues. For the CDR3, the DNA is TGCAGTGCTTACGACAGGCGGACGGAGCAGTTCTTC. This encodes CSAYDRRTEQFF.

This clonotype was seen just once. V is TRBV6-1 and J is TRBJ2-7; 7 positions agree with TRBD1. Germline V lookup: CDR1 MNHNS, CDR2 SASEGT. V lost 6 bases and J lost 4; bases outside the gene matches: 6. This CDR3 contains 13 residues. CDR3 sequence (DNA): TGTGCCAGCAGGGGCAGGACAGGTTACGAGCAGTACTTC. The encoded protein is CASRGRTGYEQYF.

This clonotype showed up just a few times. The chain links TRBV7-6 to TRBJ2-1, with 15 bases lining up with TRBD2. The V gene end was trimmed by 5 bases and the J gene end by 0 bases; junction bases not matched to a gene: 8. The length of the CDR3 is 19 residues. The V gene's germline CDR1 is SGHVS and CDR2 FNYEAQ. The CDR3 region is CASSNGLAGGRASYNEQFF. The CDR3 nucleotides are TGTGCCAGCAGCAACGGACTAGCGGGGGGGCGGGCCTCCTACAATGAGCAGTTCTTC. The full variable domain, rest sourced from reference TRBV7-6 and TRBJ2-1, is GAGVSQSPRYKVTKRGQDVALRCDPISGHVSLYWYRQALGQGPEFLTYFNYEAQQDKSGLPNDRFSAERPEGSISTLTIQRTEQRDSAMYRCASSNGLAGGRASYNEQFFGPGTRLTVL.

The V and J genes are TRBV14 and TRBJ2-1; 7 nucleotides align to TRBD2. The trim removed 1 base at V and 3 bases at J, leaving 3 bases unmatched. Looked up from germline, CDR1 is SGHDN and CDR2 is FVKESK. The CDR3 is 15 residues long. DNA for the CDR3: TGTGCCAGCAGCCAAGTTCTAGCGGTCTACAATGAGCAGTTCTTC. It yields the protein CASSQVLAVYNEQFF.

The V and J genes are TRBV5-1 and TRBJ1-2; D perhaps matches TRBD1 (5 bases). CDR3 length: 11 residues. Germline V gives CDR1 SGHRS, CDR2 YFSETQ. The V gene lost 7 bases and the J gene lost 8 bases, with 12 bases spanning the gap. CDR3 DNA sequence: TGCGCCAGCGGGACCAAGAGCGGCTACACCTTC. The encoded protein is CASGTKSGYTF.

This clonotype was recorded once. The chain combines TRBV7-6 with TRBJ1-1, with a possible D match to TRBD1 (6 bases). Germline lookup yields CDR1 SGHVS and CDR2 FNYEAQ. The CDR3 consists of 13 residues. The V gene lost 4 bases and the J gene lost 8 bases, with 14 bases spanning the gap. The DNA of the CDR3 is TGTGCCAGCAGCTATTCACAACAGGGAGAAGCTTTCTTT. Translation gives CASSYSQQGEAFF.

CDR3 amino acids: CATSSPHETQYF. In nucleotides, the CDR3 is TGTGCCACCAGCAGCCCCCACGAGACCCAGTACTTC. J is TRBJ2-5 and V is TRBV15; D is ambiguous. Per germline, CDR1 LNHNV and CDR2 YYDKDF (reference sequence). The CDR3 has 12 amino acids. The V and J ends lost 3 bases and 5 bases respectively, with 7 bases between them.